A single sample is the source of the 2 T cell receptor beta chains below, sequenced in a study of beta chain features in type 1 diabetes. Expressed TCRB transcripts were sequenced, since all the RNA that had been isolated was reverse transcribed. Profiled with immunoSEQ multiplex PCR; TCRdb holds only in-frame clones, not every one. The sample yields fewer than 900,000 clones, 15% to 20% seen once. Material for sequencing was naive CD4+ T cells from blood. These receptors were collected from a woman aged 18-29 years in good health.

This clone has only a few counts. The chain has TRBV4-2 and TRBJ2-2; 15 nucleotides line up with TRBD2. The V gene end was trimmed by 5 bases and the J gene end by 5 bases; junction bases not matched to a gene: 12. CDR3 length: 19 residues. Germline V gene lookup returns CDR1 LGHNA and CDR2 YNFKEQ. The CDR3 sequence: CASSSQGLAGGPRTGELFF. DNA of the CDR3: TGTGCCAGCAGCTCTCAAGGACTAGCGGGAGGGCCAAGGACCGGGGAGCTGTTTTTT.

To note about this clone: Germline and junction disagree at one end, which may indicate a read error. The chain recombines TRBV19 with TRBJ2-5; D gene uncertain. CDR3 size: 15 residues. Germline CDR1 is LNHDA and CDR2 is SQIVND (reference sequence). The CDR3 DNA is TGTGCCAGTAGTATAGCCGGCCACAGCCAAAAGACCCAGTACTTC. Translated: CASSIAGHSQKTQYF.